Listed here is a single T cell receptor (beta chain). Its antigen remains undetermined. The input lacks base qualities; no much larger clone sits a single base away. Including the terminal cysteine and phenylalanine, the CDR3 comprises 11 residues. CDR3 DNA is the only sequence kept; it has 33 bases, read in frame from the first base. CDR1 and CDR2 were assigned from the germline V gene (reference sequence) as GTSNPN and SVGIG. The junction shows trimming of 5 bases on V and 5 bases on J, plus 9 bases between the germline ends. The immunoSEQ Assay, a bias-controlled multiplex PCR, was used to amplify TCRbeta CDR3 regions from genomic DNA. In the original analysis: The number of nucleated cells in each sample was estimated by amplification of reference gene primers within the assay. Sequence reads were collapsed and filtered to measure the absolute abundance of every unique TCRbeta CDR3 rearrangement. For each sample, productive Simpson clonality was calculated as the square root of Simpson's diversity index across productive rearrangements. The source is immuneACCESS, and TCRdb retained only in-frame sequences with V and J called. Part of the clones is not carried over; for the studies checked, unresolved V genes explain less than half of this, and the remainder is unexplained. V and J calls and clone size are as listed in that table; D and trimming were resolved from the DNA. The sample table records approximately 300,000 clones; around nine tenths of these occur just once. The ten top clones hold over 9% of the sample.

In Seattle, one collaborating source enrolled patients while the infection was active and tracked those patients longitudinally over the course of disease. Whole blood was collected in K2EDTA tubes by collaborating institutions according to the institutions' own protocols. Collaborator samples were shipped for TCRbeta analysis as frozen whole blood, isolated PBMCs, or DNA extracted from either sample type. The source of the sample is a study of blood T cell repertoires in COVID-19 (dated by TCRdb to the early 2020s). For the study in its entirety: Collaborator samples came from the United States, Italy and Spain and covered acute and convalescent phases of COVID-19. The dataset comprised deeply sampled blood TCRbeta repertoires from subjects exposed to, actively infected with, or recovered from COVID-19. HLA class I and class II types, where available, came from metadata supplied by the sample provider rather than from assay-based typing. The material from the prospective study consisted of cDNA or gDNA derived from T cells, B-cell-depleted T cells, or PBMCs. Sample metadata almost always included a de-identified subject ID, COVID-19 status, age in years and sex. The repertoires were released in a freely available public database meant as a resource for research on the immune response to SARS-CoV-2. Samples were obtained from the ongoing ImmuneRACE study (first 160 participants) and from about 1,300 subjects provided by 6 global collaborators.

Summary of the overall study and its limitations: The amount of clinical and demographic metadata varied by source and participant and was provided uncurated.

This sequence originates from a woman aged 25 to 39 with COVID-19, enrolled during active disease. The sample taken for sequencing was peripheral blood. The rearrangement combines TRBV30 with TRBJ2-5, with TRBD1 as a weak D call on 6 bases. In nucleotide form, the sequence is TGTGCCTGGGGGGGCAGGGAGACCCAGTACTTC. Its coded protein is CAWGGRETQYF.